This T cell receptor beta chain was recovered during a study of T cells in Graves' hyperthyroidism and ophthalmopathy. Study-wide results and caveats: From stable hyperthyroidism, ophthalmopathy was set apart by a 13 V-J model.

Germline V gene data show CDR1 as MNHEY and CDR2 as SVGAGI. The V and J ends lost 0 bases and 4 bases respectively, with 16 bases between them. The CDR3 consists of 17 residues. RNA transcripts gave rise to amplified TCR beta CDR3 regions. HTBI primers were the set used in a first-round RT-PCR of the TCR CDR3. TCRdb re-derived calls from the multiplex PCR reads in MiXCR, one entry per CDR3 protein. The repertoire has roughly 400,000 distinct CDR3 sequences, over 12% of them found once; the top ten carry over 25%. Thyroid ultrasound and orbital computed tomography, with clinical symptoms and serum thyroxine and TRAb, informed diagnoses. At least ten counts were recorded for this clonotype. The antigen is not known.

The TCR originated in a man between 50 and 59 years old with Graves' ophthalmopathy. This sequence joins TRBV6-5 and TRBJ2-1, with D possibly being TRBD1 (5 bases). Sequenced sample: blood. CDR3 loop: CASSYSTQQKGYNEQFF. The CDR3 coding sequence is TGTGCCAGCAGTTACTCGACACAGCAAAAGGGGTACAATGAGCAGTTCTTC.